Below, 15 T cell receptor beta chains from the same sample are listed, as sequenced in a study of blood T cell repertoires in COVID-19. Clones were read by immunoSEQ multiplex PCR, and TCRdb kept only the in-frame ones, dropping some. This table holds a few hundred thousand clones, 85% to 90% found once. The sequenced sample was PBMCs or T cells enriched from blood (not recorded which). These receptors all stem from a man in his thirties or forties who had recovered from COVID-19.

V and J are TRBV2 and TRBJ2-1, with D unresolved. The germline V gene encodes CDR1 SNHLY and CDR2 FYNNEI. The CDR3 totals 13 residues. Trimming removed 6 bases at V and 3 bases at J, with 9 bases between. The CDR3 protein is CASRTIDYNEQFF. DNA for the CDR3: TGTGCCAGCAGAACTATTGACTACAATGAGCAGTTCTTC.

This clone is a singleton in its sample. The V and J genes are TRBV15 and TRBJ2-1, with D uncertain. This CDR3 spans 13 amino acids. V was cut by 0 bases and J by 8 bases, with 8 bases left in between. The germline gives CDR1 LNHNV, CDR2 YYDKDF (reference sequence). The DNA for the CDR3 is TGTGCCACCAGCAGAGATTGGCATGATGAGCAGTTCTTC. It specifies CATSRDWHDEQFF.

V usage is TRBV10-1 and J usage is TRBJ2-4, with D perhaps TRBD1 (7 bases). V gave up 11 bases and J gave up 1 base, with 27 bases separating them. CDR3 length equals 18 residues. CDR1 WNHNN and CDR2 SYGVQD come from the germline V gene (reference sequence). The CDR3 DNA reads TGCGCCGAGGTCAGCCCAACTACAGGGGAGGAGGCCAAAAACATTCAGTACTTC. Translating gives CAEVSPTTGEEAKNIQYF.

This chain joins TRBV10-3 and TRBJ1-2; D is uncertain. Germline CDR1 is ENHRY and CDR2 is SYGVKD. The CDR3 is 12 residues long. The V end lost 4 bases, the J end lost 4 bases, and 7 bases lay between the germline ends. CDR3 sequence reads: CAISAGLYGYTF. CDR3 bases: TGTGCCATCAGTGCAGGACTCTATGGCTACACCTTC.

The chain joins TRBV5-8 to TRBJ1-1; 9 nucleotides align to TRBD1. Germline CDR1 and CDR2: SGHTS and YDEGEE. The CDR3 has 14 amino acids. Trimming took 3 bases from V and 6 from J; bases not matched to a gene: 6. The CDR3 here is CASSSRQGGAEAFF. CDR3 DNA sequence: TGTGCCAGCAGCTCAAGACAGGGGGGTGCTGAAGCTTTCTTT.

Written as DNA, the CDR3 is TGTGCCAGCAGCTTGGTAGTCGGGTCCGAGCAGTACTTC. This sequence encodes CASSLVVGSEQYF. The J gene is TRBJ2-7, the V gene TRBV5-4; D is undetermined. The CDR3 sequence is 13 residues long. V lost 0 bases to trimming and J lost 6 bases, with 10 bases between them. Germline assignment: CDR1 SGHNT and CDR2 YYREEE (reference sequence).

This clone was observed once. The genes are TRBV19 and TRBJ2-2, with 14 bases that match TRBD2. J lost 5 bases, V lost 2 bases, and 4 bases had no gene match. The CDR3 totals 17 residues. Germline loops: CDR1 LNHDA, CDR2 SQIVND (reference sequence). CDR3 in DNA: TGTGCCAGTAGTATACCGGGACTAGCGGGAGTTACCGGGGAGCTGTTTTTT. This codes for CASSIPGLAGVTGELFF.

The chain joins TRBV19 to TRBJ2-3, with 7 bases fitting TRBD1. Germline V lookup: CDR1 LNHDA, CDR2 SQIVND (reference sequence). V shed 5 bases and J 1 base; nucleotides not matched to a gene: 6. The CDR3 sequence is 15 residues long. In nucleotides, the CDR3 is TGTGCCAGTAGTGACAGGGCTTGGGGCACAGATACGCAGTATTTT. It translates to CASSDRAWGTDTQYF.

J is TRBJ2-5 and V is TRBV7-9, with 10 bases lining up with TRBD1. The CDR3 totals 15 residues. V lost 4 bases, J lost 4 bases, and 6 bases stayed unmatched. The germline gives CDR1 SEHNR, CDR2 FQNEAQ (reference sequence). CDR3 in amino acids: CASSSGQGGRETQYF. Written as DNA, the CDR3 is TGTGCCAGCAGCTCAGGACAGGGGGGTAGAGAGACCCAGTACTTC.

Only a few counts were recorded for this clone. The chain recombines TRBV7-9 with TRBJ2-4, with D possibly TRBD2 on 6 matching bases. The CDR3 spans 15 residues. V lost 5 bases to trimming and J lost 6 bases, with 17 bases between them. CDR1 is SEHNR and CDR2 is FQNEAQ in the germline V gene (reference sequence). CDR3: CASSPWRGFGNIQYF. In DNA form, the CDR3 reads TGTGCCAGCAGCCCTTGGCGGGGATTCGGAAACATTCAGTACTTC.

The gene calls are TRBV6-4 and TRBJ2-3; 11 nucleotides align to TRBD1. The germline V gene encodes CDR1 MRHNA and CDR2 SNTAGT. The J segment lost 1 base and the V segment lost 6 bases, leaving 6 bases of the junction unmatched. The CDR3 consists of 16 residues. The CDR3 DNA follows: TGTGCCAGCAGCGGACAGGGGGCAGTTTGCACAGATACGCAGTATTTT. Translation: CASSGQGAVCTDTQYF.

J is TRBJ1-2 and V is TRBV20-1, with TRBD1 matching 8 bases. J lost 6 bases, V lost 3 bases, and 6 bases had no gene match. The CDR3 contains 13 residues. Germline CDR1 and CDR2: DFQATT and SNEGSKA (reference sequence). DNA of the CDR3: TGCAGTGCTAGTGGACAGGGAATAGATGGCTACACCTTC. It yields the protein CSASGQGIDGYTF.

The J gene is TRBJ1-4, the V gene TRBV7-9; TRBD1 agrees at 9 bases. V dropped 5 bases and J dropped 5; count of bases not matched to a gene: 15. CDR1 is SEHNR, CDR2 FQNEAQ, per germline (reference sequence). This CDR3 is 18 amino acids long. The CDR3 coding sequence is TGTGCCAGCAGCCCCCAGAGTGGTGGGACAGGGATAAATGAAAAACTGTTTTTT. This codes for CASSPQSGGTGINEKLFF.

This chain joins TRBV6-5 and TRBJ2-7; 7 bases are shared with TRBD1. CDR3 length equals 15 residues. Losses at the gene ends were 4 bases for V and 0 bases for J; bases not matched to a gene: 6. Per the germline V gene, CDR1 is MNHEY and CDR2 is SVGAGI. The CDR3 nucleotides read TGTGCCAGCAGTTTCCGGGACAGTAGCTCCTACGAGCAGTACTTC. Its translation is CASSFRDSSSYEQYF.

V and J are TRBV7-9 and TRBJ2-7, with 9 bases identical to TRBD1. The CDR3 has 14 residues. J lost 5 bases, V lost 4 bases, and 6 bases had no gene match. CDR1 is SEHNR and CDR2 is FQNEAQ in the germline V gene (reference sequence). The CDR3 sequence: CASSSGQGRNEQYF. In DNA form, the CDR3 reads TGTGCCAGCAGCTCGGGACAGGGAAGGAACGAGCAGTACTTC.